This paragraph covers one T cell receptor (beta chain) sequence. The CDR3 is 13 amino acids. Trimming shortened V by 0 bases and J by 1 base, and 6 bases separated the two germline ends. Germline lookup yields CDR1 DFQATT and CDR2 SNEGSKA (reference sequence). This sample is drawn from a study of blood T cells in healthy people across ages. Alongside a J-beta primer mix, a sample-barcoded 5' primer served in a second PCR lasting roughly 7 to 12 cycles. TCRdb passed the 5' RACE reads through MiXCR, listing each CDR3 protein once. The sample lists about 290,000 distinct CDR3 sequences, around 27% occurring once.

This TCR was sampled from a woman between 70 and 85 years old in good health. This rearrangement joins TRBV20-1 to TRBJ2-5; D not resolved. Sample: blood. As DNA, the CDR3 is TGCAGTGCTAGAGATTACGGCCAAGAGACCCAGTACTTC. This gives the protein CSARDYGQETQYF.